This TCR beta chain was sequenced during a study of graft-versus-host responses after intestinal transplantation. The assay was immunoSEQ multiplex PCR, and TCRdb's table has in-frame clones only and misses some. The table has about 110,000 clones, around nine tenths seen once; the top ten hold about 0.25%. The CDR3 spans 12 residues. V was clipped by 6 bases and J by 7 bases, with 12 bases between them. From germline, CDR1 is MNHNS and CDR2 SASEGT. Regarding this clone: Its antigen is unidentified.

The sequencing used unstimulated CD4+ T cells sorted from spleen or lymph node cells, collected before transplant. The sequence was collected from a human donor who was the organ donor for an intestinal transplant. The chain carries TRBV6-1 and TRBJ1-2; the D is unclear. CDR3 coding DNA: TGTGCCAGCAGCTCGAGGTCGGCTGGCTACACCTTC. Its protein is CASSSRSAGYTF.